The next 21 T cell receptor beta chains were all read from a single sample in a study of radiotherapy plus CTLA-4 blockade in lung cancer. Here immunoSEQ multiplex PCR was the method, and the copy in TCRdb shows in-frame clones only, minus some. The top ten clones hold over 15% of a sample with tens of thousands of clones, more than 85% of them seen once. The specimen comprised peripheral blood, sampled from a patient treated with radiotherapy plus ipilimumab. All receptors come from a human donor with non-small cell lung cancer that progressed on radiotherapy plus ipilimumab.

J is TRBJ1-5 and V is TRBV30; D gene ambiguous. In germline, CDR1 is GTSNPN, CDR2 SVGIG (reference sequence). This CDR3 contains 14 residues. V was clipped by 0 bases and J by 5 bases, with 11 bases between them. CDR3 in DNA: TGTGCCTGGAGTGTGGACGGTTGGGATCAGCCCCAGCATTTT. Residues: CAWSVDGWDQPQHF.

The chain combines TRBV4-1 with TRBJ2-3; TRBD1 agrees at 8 bases. The length of the CDR3 is 16 residues. Germline V gives CDR1 MGHRA, CDR2 YSYEKL. Germline trimming cut 2 bases from V and 5 bases from J; bases unmatched to any gene: 9. Here the CDR3 DNA reads TGCGCCAGCAGCCAACGACTCAGGGGGCAAAGAGATACGCAGTATTTT. Protein product: CASSQRLRGQRDTQYF.

This clone occurred a few times. V usage is TRBV7-2 and J usage is TRBJ2-1; possibly TRBD1 for D (5 bases). This CDR3 spans 14 amino acids. Trimming removed 5 bases at V and 4 bases at J, with 12 bases between. CDR1 and CDR2 (germline): SGHTA, FQGNSA. CDR3 coding DNA: TGTGCCAGCAGCCCTCCAGGGTCGTACAATGAGCAGTTCTTC. This encodes CASSPPGSYNEQFF. Variable domain in full (rest from reference TRBV7-2 and TRBJ2-1): GAGVSQSPSNKVTEKGKDVELRCDPISGHTALYWYRQSLGQGLEFLIYFQGNSAPDKSGLPSDRFSAERTGGSVSTLTIQRTQQEDSAVYLCASSPPGSYNEQFFGPGTRLTVL.

CDR3 in amino acids: CASSQEWTSVVGELFF. In DNA form, the CDR3 reads TGTGCCAGCAGCCAAGAGTGGACTAGCGTGGTCGGGGAGCTGTTTTTT. The V call is TRBV4-2, the J call TRBJ2-2; 9 positions agree with TRBD2. From germline, CDR1 is LGHNA and CDR2 YNFKEQ. The CDR3 loop spans 16 amino acids. V lost 0 bases, J lost 7 bases, and 6 bases stayed unmatched.

This chain connects TRBV4-1 to TRBJ1-2; TRBD1 matches at 12 bases. Germline CDR1 reads MGHRA; CDR2 reads YSYEKL. The CDR3 contains 17 residues. The J segment lost 1 base and the V segment lost 4 bases, leaving 7 bases of the junction unmatched. Written as DNA, the CDR3 is TGCGCCAGCAGCCCGGGACAGGGGGCACCGAATAACTATGGCTACACCTTC. Translating it yields CASSPGQGAPNNYGYTF.

The chain couples TRBV19 to TRBJ1-1; the D gene is possibly TRBD1 (6 bases). Germline loops: CDR1 LNHDA, CDR2 SQIVND (reference sequence). Trimming stripped 7 bases from V and 2 bases from J, with 17 bases between. The length of the CDR3 is 15 residues. In DNA, the CDR3 is TGTGCCAGTATAGGACAGAGGGGCGGTAACACTGAAGCTTTCTTT. It encodes CASIGQRGGNTEAFF.

The chain combines TRBV12-5 with TRBJ2-1; 10 bases map to TRBD1. The CDR3 loop spans 16 amino acids. Per germline, CDR1 LGHNT and CDR2 FRNRAP. V gave up 6 bases and J gave up 3 bases; unmatched junction bases: 8. The CDR3 here is CASGPWDRGLYNEQFF. DNA for the CDR3: TGTGCTAGTGGCCCCTGGGACAGGGGTCTCTACAATGAGCAGTTCTTC.

The gene calls are TRBV29-1 and TRBJ2-5, with D uncertain. The V and J ends lost 0 bases and 1 base respectively, with 12 bases between them. From germline, CDR1 is SQVTM and CDR2 ANQGSEA. The CDR3 spans 15 residues. CDR3 region: CSVEDGVKIQETQYF. The CDR3 nucleotides read TGCAGCGTTGAAGACGGAGTAAAAATCCAAGAGACCCAGTACTTC.

V is TRBV7-9 and J is TRBJ2-3; possible D gene TRBD1, 6 bases. The ends were cut back, 3 bases at V and 3 bases at J, with 13 bases in the middle. The CDR3 has 15 residues. The germline V gene has CDR1 SEHNR and CDR2 FQNEAQ (reference sequence). Written as DNA, the CDR3 is TGTGCCAGCAGCTTTGGGGGCAACCCGACAGATACGCAGTATTTT. This gives the protein CASSFGGNPTDTQYF.

The V call is TRBV4-2, the J call TRBJ1-2; D unclear. Trimming stripped 0 bases from V and 4 bases from J, with 6 bases between. Germline-derived CDR1 and CDR2 are LGHNA and YNFKEQ. This CDR3 is built from 13 residues. CDR3 loop: CASSQDPGYGYTF. For the CDR3, the DNA is TGTGCCAGCAGCCAAGATCCAGGCTATGGCTACACCTTC.

V is TRBV4-1 and J is TRBJ2-5; D tentatively reads TRBD1 or TRBD2 (5 bases each). The germline CDR1 and CDR2 sequences are MGHRA and YSYEKL. The CDR3 is made up of 15 amino acids. The germline V and J ends were trimmed by 1 base and 5 bases, with 14 bases remaining between them. The CDR3 nucleotides are TGCGCCAGCAGCCAAGTTGGGAGCAGGGATGAGACCCAGTACTTC. Translated, it gives CASSQVGSRDETQYF.

The rearrangement joins TRBV9 to TRBJ2-1, with D perhaps TRBD1 (6 bases). V lost 0 bases, J lost 3 bases, and 10 bases lay in between. CDR1 is SGDLS and CDR2 is YYNGEE in the germline V gene. CDR3 length: 15 residues. The CDR3 loop reads CASSVETGFYNEQFF. The CDR3 nucleotides are TGTGCCAGCAGCGTAGAAACAGGGTTCTACAATGAGCAGTTCTTC.

The chain employs TRBV7-9 and TRBJ2-7; TRBD1 aligns across 9 bases. The CDR3 consists of 14 residues. V lost 5 bases, J lost 3 bases, and 5 bases stayed unmatched. Germline V gene data show CDR1 as SEHNR and CDR2 as FQNEAQ (reference sequence). The CDR3 DNA reads as TGTGCCAGCAGCGTCGGGACAGGGAGCTACGAGCAGTACTTC. Amino acids: CASSVGTGSYEQYF.

The rearrangement joins TRBV4-1 to TRBJ2-7; tentatively, D is TRBD1 (5 bases). Trimming left V 0 bases short and J 2 bases short, with 8 bases between. CDR1 is MGHRA and CDR2 is YSYEKL in the germline V gene. The CDR3 loop spans 14 amino acids. CDR3 sequence (DNA): TGCGCCAGCAGCCAAGATAGGGGCCCCTACGAGCAGTACTTC. Translated: CASSQDRGPYEQYF.

This chain's CDR3 is CASSLVGATNYGYTF. CDR3 sequence (DNA): TGTGCCAGCAGTTTGGTGGGGGCGACTAACTATGGCTACACCTTC. The genes are TRBV28 and TRBJ1-2; a weak D match, TRBD1 (6 bases). CDR3 length: 15 residues. V lost 3 bases to trimming and J lost 0 bases, with 11 bases between them. Per the germline V gene, CDR1 is MDHEN and CDR2 is SYDVKM.

This chain's CDR3 is CAISYDGGPGELFF. CDR3 DNA: TGTGCCATCAGCTACGATGGGGGTCCCGGGGAGCTGTTTTTT. The V call is TRBV10-3, the J call TRBJ2-2; D possibly uses TRBD1 or TRBD2 (5 bases each). The CDR3 has 14 residues. Trimming stripped 6 bases from V and 6 bases from J, with 14 bases between. Germline V CDR1 and CDR2: ENHRY, SYGVKD.

The gene calls are TRBV25-1 and TRBJ2-6; D could derive from TRBD1 or TRBD2 (5 bases each). In germline, CDR1 is MGHDK, CDR2 SYGVNS. CDR3 length equals 17 residues. The ends were cut back, 2 bases at V and 0 bases at J, with 11 bases in the middle. CDR3 loop: CASSERDPTSGANVLTF. For the CDR3, the DNA is TGTGCCAGCAGTGAAAGGGACCCCACCTCTGGGGCCAACGTCCTGACTTTC.

J is TRBJ1-6 and V is TRBV9; D uncertain. With 3 bases removed from V and 12 bases from J, the gap between germline ends came to 10 bases. The germline gives CDR1 SGDLS, CDR2 YYNGEE. This CDR3 is 12 amino acids long. CDR3 DNA sequence: TGTGCCAGCAGCGCGATAATTGGACCCCTCCACTTT. It encodes CASSAIIGPLHF. Looking up the rest from reference TRBV9 and TRBJ1-6 gives the full variable domain: DSGVTQTPKHLITATGQRVTLRCSPRSGDLSVYWYQQSLDQGLQFLIQYYNGEERAKGNILERFSAQQFPDLHSELNLSSLELGDSALYFCASSAIIGPLHFGNGTRLTVT.

This chain joins TRBV27 and TRBJ2-2; D unclear. Germline CDR1 reads MNHEY; CDR2 reads SMNVEV (reference sequence). The CDR3 has 17 residues. V lost 4 bases, J lost 3 bases, and 18 bases lay in between. CDR3 amino acids: CASSSGPLLVYTGELFF. CDR3 in DNA: TGTGCCAGCAGTTCCGGACCACTCCTTGTATACACCGGGGAGCTGTTTTTT.

The gene calls are TRBV28 and TRBJ2-7; no firm D call. There are 11 residues in the CDR3. Germline CDR1 MDHEN, CDR2 SYDVKM. Trimming removed 10 bases at V and 3 bases at J, with 10 bases between. The CDR3 spells CATNKYYEQYF. CDR3 bases: TGTGCCACCAATAAGTACTACGAGCAGTACTTC.

The CDR3 reads CSGGLSPTEQYF. For the CDR3, the DNA is TGCAGCGGAGGTCTTTCCCCTACCGAGCAGTACTTC. The chain has TRBV29-1 and TRBJ2-7; unclear D gene. Trimming removed 7 bases from V and 6 bases from J, with 16 bases in between. This CDR3 contains 12 residues. Germline V lookup: CDR1 SQVTM, CDR2 ANQGSEA.